This TCR beta chain stems from a study of blood T cell repertoires in COVID-19. Method: immunoSEQ multiplex PCR; TCRdb's copy keeps in-frame clones and lacks some. The data hold 200,000 to 250,000 clones, with approximately 90% observed a single time. The V end was cut by 2 bases, the J end by 3 bases, with 7 bases between. Germline CDR1 MNHEY, CDR2 SVGAGI. This CDR3 is 13 amino acids long. Specimen: peripheral blood. The V and J genes are TRBV6-5 and TRBJ1-1, with a tentative D call TRBD1 (5 bases). The receptor was derived from a man aged 25 to 45 with COVID-19, enrolled during active disease. CDR3 residues: CASSYRGYTEAFF. DNA of the CDR3: TGTGCCAGCAGTTACCGGGGGTACACTGAAGCTTTCTTT.